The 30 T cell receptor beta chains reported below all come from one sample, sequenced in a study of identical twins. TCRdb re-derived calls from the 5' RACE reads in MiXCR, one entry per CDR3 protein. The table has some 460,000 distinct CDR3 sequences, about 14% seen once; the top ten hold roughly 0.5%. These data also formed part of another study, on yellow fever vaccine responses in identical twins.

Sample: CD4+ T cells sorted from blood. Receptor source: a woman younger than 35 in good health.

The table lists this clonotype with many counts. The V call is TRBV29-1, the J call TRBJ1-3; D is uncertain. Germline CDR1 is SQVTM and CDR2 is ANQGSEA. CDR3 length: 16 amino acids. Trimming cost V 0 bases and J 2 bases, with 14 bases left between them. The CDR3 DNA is TGCAGCGTTGAAGATCGTGGCAGGAGGACTGGAAACACCATATATTTT. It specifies CSVEDRGRRTGNTIYF.

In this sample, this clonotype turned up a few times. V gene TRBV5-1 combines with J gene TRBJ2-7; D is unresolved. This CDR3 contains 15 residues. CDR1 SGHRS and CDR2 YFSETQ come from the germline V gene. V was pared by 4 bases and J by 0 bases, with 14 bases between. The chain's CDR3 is CASSQTGSYSYEQYF. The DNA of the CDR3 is TGCGCCAGCAGCCAAACGGGTAGTTACTCCTACGAGCAGTACTTC.

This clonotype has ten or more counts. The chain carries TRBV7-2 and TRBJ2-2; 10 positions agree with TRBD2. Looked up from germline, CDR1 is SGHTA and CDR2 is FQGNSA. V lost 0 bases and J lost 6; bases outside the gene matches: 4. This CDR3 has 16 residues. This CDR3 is CASSLASAGGPGELFF. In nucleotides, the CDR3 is TGTGCCAGCAGCTTAGCGTCAGCGGGGGGGCCCGGGGAGCTGTTTTTT.

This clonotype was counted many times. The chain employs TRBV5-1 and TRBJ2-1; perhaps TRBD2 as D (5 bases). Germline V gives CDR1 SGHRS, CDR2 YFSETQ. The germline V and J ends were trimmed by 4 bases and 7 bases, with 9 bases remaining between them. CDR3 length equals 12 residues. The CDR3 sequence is CASSEDSNEQFF. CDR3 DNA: TGCGCCAGCAGCGAGGACTCTAATGAGCAGTTCTTC.

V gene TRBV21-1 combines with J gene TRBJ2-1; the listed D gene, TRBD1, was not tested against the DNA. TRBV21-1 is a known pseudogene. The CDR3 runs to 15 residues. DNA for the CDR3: TGTGCCAGCAGCGGACCGGGACAGGGGGCCAATGAGCAGTTCTTC. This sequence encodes CASSGPGQGANEQFF.

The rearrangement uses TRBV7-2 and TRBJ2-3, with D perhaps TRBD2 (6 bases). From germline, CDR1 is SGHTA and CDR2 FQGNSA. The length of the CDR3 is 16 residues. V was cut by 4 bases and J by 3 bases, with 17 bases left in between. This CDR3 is CASSSRGTSRTDTQYF. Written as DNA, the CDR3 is TGTGCCAGCAGCTCCCGCGGGACTTCGCGGACAGATACGCAGTATTTT.

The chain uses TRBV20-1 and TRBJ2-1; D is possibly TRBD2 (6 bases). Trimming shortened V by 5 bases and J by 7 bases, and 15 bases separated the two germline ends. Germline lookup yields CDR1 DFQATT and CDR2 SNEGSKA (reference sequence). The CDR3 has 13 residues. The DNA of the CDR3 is TGCAGTGCTCCCCGCGGGGTGGCTAATGAGCAGTTCTTC. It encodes CSAPRGVANEQFF.

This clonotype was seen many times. CDR3 bases: TGTGCCAGCAGGCTCGGACATGGGGGCACTGAAGCTTTCTTT. It yields the protein CASRLGHGGTEAFF. This chain connects TRBV6-1 to TRBJ1-1, with D possibly TRBD1 on 5 matching bases. Trimming cost V 6 bases and J 4 bases, with 15 bases left between them. The CDR3 is made up of 14 amino acids. Germline V gene lookup returns CDR1 MNHNS and CDR2 SASEGT.

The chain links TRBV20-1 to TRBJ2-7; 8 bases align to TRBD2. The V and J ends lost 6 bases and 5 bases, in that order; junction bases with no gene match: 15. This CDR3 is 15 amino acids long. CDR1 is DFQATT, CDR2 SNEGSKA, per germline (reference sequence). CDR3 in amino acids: CSAHRSAGGLHEQYF. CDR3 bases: TGCAGTGCCCACAGGTCGGCGGGAGGTTTACACGAGCAGTACTTC.

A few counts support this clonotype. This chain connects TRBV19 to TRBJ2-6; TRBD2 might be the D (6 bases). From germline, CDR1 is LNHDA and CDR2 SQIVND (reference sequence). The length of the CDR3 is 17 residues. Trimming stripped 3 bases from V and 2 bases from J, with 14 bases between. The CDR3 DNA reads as TGTGCCAGTAGTATTCAGCAGGGAGGCCCTGGGGCCAACGTCCTGACTTTC. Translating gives CASSIQQGGPGANVLTF.

In nucleotides, the CDR3 is TGCAGTGCCCGACTAGCGGGAGTTGTAGAGCAGTACTTC. The encoded protein is CSARLAGVVEQYF. V gene TRBV20-1 combines with J gene TRBJ2-7, with 12 bases aligning to TRBD2. This CDR3 is built from 13 residues. V lost 6 bases and J lost 7; bases outside the gene matches: 7. The germline gives CDR1 DFQATT, CDR2 SNEGSKA (reference sequence).

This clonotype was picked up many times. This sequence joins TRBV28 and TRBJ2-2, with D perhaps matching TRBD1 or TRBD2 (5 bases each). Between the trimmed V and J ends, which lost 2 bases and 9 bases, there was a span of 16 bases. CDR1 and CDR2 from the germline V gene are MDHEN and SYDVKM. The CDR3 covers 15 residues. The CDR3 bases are TGTGCCAGCAGTTTAAGAGGGACCGTTGGAAGGGAGCTGTTTTTT. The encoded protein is CASSLRGTVGRELFF.

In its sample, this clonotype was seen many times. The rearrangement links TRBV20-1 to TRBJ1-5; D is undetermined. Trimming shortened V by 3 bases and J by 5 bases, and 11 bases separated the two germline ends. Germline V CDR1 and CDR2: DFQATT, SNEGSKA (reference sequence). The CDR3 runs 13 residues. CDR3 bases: TGCAGTGCTAGCAGAGGGTTCTATCAGCCCCAGCATTTT. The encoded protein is CSASRGFYQPQHF.

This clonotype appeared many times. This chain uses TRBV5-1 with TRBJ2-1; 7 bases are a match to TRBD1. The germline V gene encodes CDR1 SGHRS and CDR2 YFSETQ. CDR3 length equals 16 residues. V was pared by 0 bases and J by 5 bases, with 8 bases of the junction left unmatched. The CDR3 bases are TGCGCCAGCAGCTTGGTCCCGGGACAGATTAACAATGAGCAGTTCTTC. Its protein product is CASSLVPGQINNEQFF.

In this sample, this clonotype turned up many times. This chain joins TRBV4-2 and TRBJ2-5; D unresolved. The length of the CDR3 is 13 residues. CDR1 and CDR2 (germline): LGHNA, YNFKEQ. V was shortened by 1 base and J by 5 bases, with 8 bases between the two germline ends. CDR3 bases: TGTGCCAGCAGCCAAGGCGGTGGGGAGACCCAGTACTTC. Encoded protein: CASSQGGGETQYF.

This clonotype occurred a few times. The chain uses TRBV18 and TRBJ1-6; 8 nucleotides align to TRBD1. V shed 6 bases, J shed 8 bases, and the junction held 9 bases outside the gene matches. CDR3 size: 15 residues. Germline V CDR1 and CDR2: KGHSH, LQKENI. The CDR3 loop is CASSPRDRNDSPLHF. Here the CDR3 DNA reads TGTGCCAGCTCCCCGAGGGACAGGAATGATTCACCCCTCCACTTT.

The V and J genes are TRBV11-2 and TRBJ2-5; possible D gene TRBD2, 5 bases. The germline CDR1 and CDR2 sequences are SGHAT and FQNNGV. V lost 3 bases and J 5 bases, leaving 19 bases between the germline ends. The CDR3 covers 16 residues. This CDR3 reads CASSLGASASRETQYF. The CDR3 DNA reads TGTGCCAGCAGCTTGGGTGCATCGGCTAGCCGGGAGACCCAGTACTTC.

DNA of the CDR3: TGTGCCAGCAGCTTAATGGGGTCAGGCTCCTACGAGCAGTACTTC. Translation gives CASSLMGSGSYEQYF. The gene calls are TRBV7-3 and TRBJ2-7; D ambiguous. The CDR3 is 15 amino acids. The V gene's germline CDR1 is SGHTA and CDR2 FQGTGA. Trimming shortened V by 1 base and J by 0 bases, and 10 bases separated the two germline ends.

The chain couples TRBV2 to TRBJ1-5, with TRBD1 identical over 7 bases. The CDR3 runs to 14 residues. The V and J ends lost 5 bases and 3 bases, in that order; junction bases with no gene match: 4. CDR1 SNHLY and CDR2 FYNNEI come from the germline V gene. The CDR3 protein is CASSLDRVNQPQHF. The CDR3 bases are TGTGCCAGCAGTCTTGACAGGGTCAATCAGCCCCAGCATTTT.

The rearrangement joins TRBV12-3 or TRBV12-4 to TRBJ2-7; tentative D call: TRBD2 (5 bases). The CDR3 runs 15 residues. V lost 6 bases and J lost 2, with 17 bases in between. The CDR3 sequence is CASSPRRAVTYEQYF. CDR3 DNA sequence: TGTGCCAGCAGCCCCCGGCGGGCGGTGACCTACGAGCAGTACTTC.

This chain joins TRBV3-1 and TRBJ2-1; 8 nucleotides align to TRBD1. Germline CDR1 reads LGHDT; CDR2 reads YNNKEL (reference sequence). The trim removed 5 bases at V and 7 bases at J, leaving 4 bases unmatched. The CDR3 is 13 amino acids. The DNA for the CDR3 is TGTGCCAGCAGCGACCGACAGGGGAATGAGCAGTTCTTC. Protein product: CASSDRQGNEQFF.

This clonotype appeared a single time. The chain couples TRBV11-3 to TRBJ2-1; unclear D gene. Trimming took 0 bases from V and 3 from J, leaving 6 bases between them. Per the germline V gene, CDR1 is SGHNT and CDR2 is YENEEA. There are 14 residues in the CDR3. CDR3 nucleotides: TGTGCCAGCAGCTTAGATTCGAACTACAATGAGCAGTTCTTC. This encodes CASSLDSNYNEQFF. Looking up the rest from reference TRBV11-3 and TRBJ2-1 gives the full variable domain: EAGVVQSPRYKIIEKKQPVAFWCNPISGHNTLYWYLQNLGQGPELLIRYENEEAVDDSQLPKDRFSAERLKGVDSTLKIQPAELGDSAVYLCASSLDSNYNEQFFGPGTRLTVL.

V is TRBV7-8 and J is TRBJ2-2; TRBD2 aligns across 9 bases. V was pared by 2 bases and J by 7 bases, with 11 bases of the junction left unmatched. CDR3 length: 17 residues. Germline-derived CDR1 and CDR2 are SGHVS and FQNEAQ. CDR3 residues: CASSLSPLAGVVGELFF. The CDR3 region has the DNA TGTGCCAGCAGCTTATCCCCATTAGCGGGGGTGGTCGGGGAGCTGTTTTTT.

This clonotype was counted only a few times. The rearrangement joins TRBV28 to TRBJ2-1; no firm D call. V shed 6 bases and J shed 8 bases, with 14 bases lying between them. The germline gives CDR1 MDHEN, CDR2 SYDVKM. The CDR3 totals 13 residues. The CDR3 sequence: CASSILRPHEQFF. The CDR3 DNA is TGTGCCAGCAGCATACTTCGTCCGCATGAGCAGTTCTTC.

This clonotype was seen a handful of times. CDR3 residues: CASSLDDLGSDTQYF. As DNA, the CDR3 is TGTGCCAGCAGCTTAGACGACTTGGGGTCAGATACGCAGTATTTT. The genes are TRBV7-9 and TRBJ2-3; D gene ambiguous. The germline CDR1 and CDR2 sequences are SEHNR and FQNEAQ (reference sequence). The ends were cut back, 1 base at V and 4 bases at J, with 12 bases in the middle. The CDR3 extends over 15 amino acids.

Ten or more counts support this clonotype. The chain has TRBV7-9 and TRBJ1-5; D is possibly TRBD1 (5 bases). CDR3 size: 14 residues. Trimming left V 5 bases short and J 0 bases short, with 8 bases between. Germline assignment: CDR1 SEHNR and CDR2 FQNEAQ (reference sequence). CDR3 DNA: TGTGCCAGCAGCCGCGGGGGTAGCAATCAGCCCCAGCATTTT. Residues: CASSRGGSNQPQHF.

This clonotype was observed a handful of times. CDR3 DNA sequence: TGCGCCAGCAGCTTGAGGAATACTGGGGGCACTGAAGCTTTCTTT. Its translation is CASSLRNTGGTEAFF. This chain connects TRBV5-1 to TRBJ1-1, with D possibly matching TRBD1 (5 bases). With 1 base removed from V and 4 bases from J, the gap between germline ends came to 14 bases. CDR3 length equals 15 residues. Germline CDR1 reads SGHRS; CDR2 reads YFSETQ.

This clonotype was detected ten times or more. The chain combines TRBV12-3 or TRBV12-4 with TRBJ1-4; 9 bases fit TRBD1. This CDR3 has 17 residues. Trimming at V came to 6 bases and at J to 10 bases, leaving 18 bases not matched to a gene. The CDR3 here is CASSPNRGRRSSGKLFF. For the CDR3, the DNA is TGTGCCAGCAGCCCTAACAGGGGGCGGAGAAGTTCTGGAAAACTGTTTTTT.

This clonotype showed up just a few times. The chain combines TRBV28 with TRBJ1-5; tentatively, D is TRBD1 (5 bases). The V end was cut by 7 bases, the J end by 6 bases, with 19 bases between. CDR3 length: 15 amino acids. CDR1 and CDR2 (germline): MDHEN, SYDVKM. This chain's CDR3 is CASTGAEVRRQPQHF. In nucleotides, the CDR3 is TGTGCCAGCACCGGGGCAGAGGTAAGGCGTCAGCCCCAGCATTTT.

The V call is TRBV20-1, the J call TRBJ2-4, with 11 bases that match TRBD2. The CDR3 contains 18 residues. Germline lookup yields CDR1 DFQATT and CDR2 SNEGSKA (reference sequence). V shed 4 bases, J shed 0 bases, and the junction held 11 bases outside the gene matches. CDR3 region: CSANLAGGDKGAKNIQYF. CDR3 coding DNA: TGCAGTGCTAACCTAGCGGGAGGCGACAAAGGAGCCAAAAACATTCAGTACTTC.